The 23 T cell receptor beta chains presented below share a single source sample, sequenced in a study of cytomegalovirus exposure and HLA in healthy donors. PCR was performed using 60 Vbeta and 13 Jbeta primers. Data came from immunoSEQ multiplex PCR; TCRdb stores just in-frame clones and leaves some out. Found here are about 120,000 clones, less than 90% of them singletons; the top ten hold about 0.25%. The sequencing sample was made of PBMCs. These receptors all stem from a man aged 45 to 65 in good health and CMV-seronegative.

The chain recombines TRBV5-1 with TRBJ2-7; D may be TRBD2 (6 bases). Germline V gene data show CDR1 as SGHRS and CDR2 as YFSETQ. V was cut by 4 bases and J by 2 bases, with 13 bases left in between. This CDR3 is built from 14 residues. Here the CDR3 reads CASSGGTGTYEQYF. CDR3 in DNA: TGCGCCAGCAGCGGGGGGACGGGGACCTACGAGCAGTACTTC.

The chain is built from TRBV5-4 and TRBJ1-6; D not resolved. CDR1 and CDR2 (germline): SGHNT, YYREEE (reference sequence). CDR3 size: 16 residues. V was cut by 4 bases and J by 0 bases, with 11 bases left in between. CDR3 in amino acids: CASSAALSSYNSPLHF. DNA for the CDR3: TGTGCCAGCAGCGCCGCGTTGAGCTCCTATAATTCACCCCTCCACTTT.

The rearrangement links TRBV5-6 to TRBJ2-1, with 8 nucleotides matching TRBD2. CDR3 length: 14 amino acids. The germline V gene has CDR1 SGHDT and CDR2 YYEEEE. The junction had 2 bases not matched to a gene; V was cut back by 4 bases and J by 2 bases. The DNA for the CDR3 is TGTGCCAGCAGCCCCGGGGGGGCCTACAATGAGCAGTTCTTC. The encoded protein is CASSPGGAYNEQFF.

This sequence joins TRBV28 and TRBJ1-1, with 9 positions matching TRBD1. Germline V gene sequence: CDR1 MDHEN, CDR2 SYDVKM. The CDR3 is 14 amino acids. The V and J ends lost 9 bases and 3 bases, in that order; junction bases with no gene match: 8. The DNA of the CDR3 is TGTGCCAGTGCTACCGGGACAGGGTACACTGAAGCTTTCTTT. Translated, it gives CASATGTGYTEAFF.

The V gene is TRBV28, the J gene TRBJ1-2; maybe TRBD1 (6 bases). Trimming took off 5 bases at V and 8 bases at J, with 12 bases between the two ends. The V gene's germline CDR1 is MDHEN and CDR2 SYDVKM. The CDR3 has 12 residues. The CDR3 nucleotides are TGTGCCAGCAGTGACAGGCAGAGGGGCTACACCTTC. Its translation: CASSDRQRGYTF.

The chain links TRBV5-6 to TRBJ1-2; TRBD1 is a possible D gene (5 bases). The CDR3 covers 13 residues. V lost 4 bases to trimming and J lost 4 bases, with 11 bases between them. The V gene's germline CDR1 is SGHDT and CDR2 YYEEEE. The CDR3 DNA follows: TGTGCCAGCAGCATACAGGATTTCTATGGCTACACCTTC. Protein product: CASSIQDFYGYTF. Drawing the rest from reference TRBV5-6 and TRBJ1-2, the complete variable domain is DAGVTQSPTHLIKTRGQQVTLRCSPKSGHDTVSWYQQALGQGPQFIFQYYEEEERQRGNFPDRFSGHQFPNYSSELNVNALLLGDSALYLCASSIQDFYGYTFGSGTRLTVV.

J is TRBJ2-1 and V is TRBV20-1; no reliable D call. The germline V gene encodes CDR1 DFQATT and CDR2 SNEGSKA (reference sequence). CDR3 length equals 11 residues. With 8 bases removed from V and 4 bases from J, the gap between germline ends came to 9 bases. The CDR3 DNA follows: TGCAGTTCGTTTGTATACAATGAGCAGTTCTTC. This translates into CSSFVYNEQFF.

As for this clone: One end of the junction varies from germline; a read error may be responsible. The chain links TRBV28 to TRBJ1-5; 7 nucleotides match TRBD1. Germline V gene sequence: CDR1 MDHEN, CDR2 SYDVKM. The CDR3 covers 15 residues. CDR3 DNA: TGTGCCAGCAGTCCGGCACAGGGGTCGTGGCAGCCCCGGCATTTT. This sequence encodes CASSPAQGSWQPRHF.

V is TRBV6-6 and J is TRBJ2-7; tentative D call: TRBD2 (5 bases). Trimming removed 0 bases at V and 6 bases at J, with 9 bases between. The CDR3 runs to 13 residues. Germline V CDR1 and CDR2: MNHNY, SVGAGI (reference sequence). The CDR3 coding sequence is TGTGCCAGCAGTTACTCCCCTGAGGGCGAGCAGTACTTC. Translating gives CASSYSPEGEQYF.

The rearrangement uses TRBV28 and TRBJ1-5, with TRBD1 identical over 8 bases. CDR3 size: 13 residues. The germline gives CDR1 MDHEN, CDR2 SYDVKM. V lost 9 bases, J lost 5 bases, and 6 bases stayed unmatched. CDR3 region: CASLGQAHQPQHF. CDR3 in DNA: TGTGCCAGTCTGGGACAGGCCCATCAGCCCCAGCATTTT. The variable domain in full, with the rest retrieved from reference TRBV28 and TRBJ1-5, is DVKVTQSSRYLVKRTGEKVFLECVQDMDHENMFWYRQDPGLGLRLIYFSYDVKMKEKGDIPEGYSVSREKKERFSLILESASTNQTSMYLCASLGQAHQPQHFGDGTRLSIL.

This sequence joins TRBV7-2 and TRBJ2-1, with D possibly being TRBD2 (5 bases). Trimming stripped 4 bases from V and 6 bases from J, with 13 bases between. The V gene's germline CDR1 is SGHTA and CDR2 FQGNSA. The CDR3 runs to 14 residues. The CDR3 nucleotides read TGTGCCAGCAGCTCCGCCCGGGATCTCAATGAGCAGTTCTTC. This translates into CASSSARDLNEQFF.

The CDR3 region has the DNA TGTGCCAGCAGCAAGCGACAGGACTATGGCTACACCTTC. Translating gives CASSKRQDYGYTF. The chain has TRBV9 and TRBJ1-2; weak D call: TRBD1 (6 bases). Germline V CDR1 and CDR2: SGDLS, YYNGEE. There are 13 residues in the CDR3. V was trimmed by 4 bases and J by 3 bases, leaving 10 bases between them.

The rearrangement joins TRBV7-9 to TRBJ1-4; TRBD1 is a possible D gene (5 bases). The germline V gene has CDR1 SEHNR and CDR2 FQNEAQ (reference sequence). V was clipped by 5 bases and J by 7 bases, with 14 bases between them. CDR3 length: 14 residues. The CDR3: CASSPDSFSEKLFF. The CDR3 DNA reads as TGTGCCAGCAGCCCAGACAGTTTTTCTGAAAAACTGTTTTTT. Looking up the rest from reference TRBV7-9 and TRBJ1-4 gives the full variable domain: DTGVSQNPRHKITKRGQNVTFRCDPISEHNRLYWYRQTLGQGPEFLTYFQNEAQLEKSRLLSDRFSAERPKGSFSTLEIQRTEQGDSAMYLCASSPDSFSEKLFFGSGTQLSVL.

The chain employs TRBV10-3 and TRBJ1-2; TRBD1 aligns across 7 bases. The CDR3 spans 14 residues. The germline gives CDR1 ENHRY, CDR2 SYGVKD. J gave up 6 bases and V 5 bases, and 9 bases lay outside the gene matches. The DNA of the CDR3 is TGTGCCATCAGTTCCGGGACAGAAAGTAATGGCTACACCTTC. Translating it yields CAISSGTESNGYTF.

This clone turned up a few times. CDR3 coding DNA: TGTGCCAGCACCCACCACGACACAGTCACCGGGGAGCTGTTTTTT. It yields the protein CASTHHDTVTGELFF. The chain links TRBV27 to TRBJ2-2; D is ambiguous. Germline lookup yields CDR1 MNHEY and CDR2 SMNVEV (reference sequence). The length of the CDR3 is 15 residues. Trimming removed 7 bases from V and 4 bases from J, with 16 bases in between.

The J gene is TRBJ2-1, the V gene TRBV2; 14 bases fit TRBD2. CDR1 and CDR2 from the germline V gene are SNHLY and FYNNEI. The length of the CDR3 is 15 residues. V trimming: 6 bases; J trimming: 6 bases; junction bases outside the gene matches: 4. The CDR3 spells CASSSGLAGGNEQFF. In nucleotides, the CDR3 is TGTGCCAGCAGCTCCGGACTAGCGGGGGGCAATGAGCAGTTCTTC. The whole variable domain, remainder taken from reference TRBV2 and TRBJ2-1, is EPEVTQTPSHQVTQMGQEVILRCVPISNHLYFYWYRQILGQKVEFLVSFYNNEISEKSEIFDDQFSVERPDGSNFTLKIRSTKLEDSAMYFCASSSGLAGGNEQFFGPGTRLTVL.

In DNA, the CDR3 is TGTGCCATCAAAGGGGCGAGGCTAGAAGAGACCCAGTACTTC. Amino acid sequence: CAIKGARLEETQYF. The chain combines TRBV10-3 with TRBJ2-5; perhaps TRBD1 as D (5 bases). This CDR3 is 14 amino acids long. The V gene's germline CDR1 is ENHRY and CDR2 SYGVKD. Trimming shortened V by 7 bases and J by 3 bases, and 15 bases separated the two germline ends.

This clone has only one observation. The chain links TRBV9 to TRBJ1-1; 7 bases align to TRBD1. V trimming: 2 bases; J trimming: 0 bases; junction bases outside the gene matches: 7. The germline gives CDR1 SGDLS, CDR2 YYNGEE. CDR3 length: 16 amino acids. This chain's CDR3 is CASSVDPTGLNTEAFF. In DNA form, the CDR3 reads TGTGCCAGCAGCGTTGACCCGACAGGGTTGAACACTGAAGCTTTCTTT. Full variable domain (outside the CDR3, taken from reference TRBV9 and TRBJ1-1): DSGVTQTPKHLITATGQRVTLRCSPRSGDLSVYWYQQSLDQGLQFLIQYYNGEERAKGNILERFSAQQFPDLHSELNLSSLELGDSALYFCASSVDPTGLNTEAFFGQGTRLTVV.

With respect to this clone: This sample includes further DNA sequences coding for the same CDR3. This chain joins TRBV6-1 and TRBJ1-4, with D hard to call. The length of the CDR3 is 14 residues. V was clipped by 6 bases and J by 0 bases, with 8 bases between them. Germline values: CDR1 MNHNS, CDR2 SASEGT. The CDR3 spells CASSGQATNEKLFF. As DNA, the CDR3 is TGTGCCAGCAGCGGTCAGGCAACTAATGAAAAACTGTTTTTT.

The rearrangement joins TRBV27 to TRBJ2-5; D not resolved. Trimming stripped 7 bases from V and 4 bases from J, with 16 bases between. CDR3 size: 14 residues. Germline values: CDR1 MNHEY, CDR2 SMNVEV (reference sequence). The DNA for the CDR3 is TGTGCCAGCAAGGAGCGATGGGTCACAGAGACCCAGTACTTC. Protein sequence: CASKERWVTETQYF.

This chain uses TRBV5-5 with TRBJ1-3; unclear D gene. The CDR3 is 14 residues long. The V end was cut by 2 bases, the J end by 0 bases, with 6 bases between. Looked up from germline, CDR1 is SGHKS and CDR2 is YYEKEE (reference sequence). In DNA form, the CDR3 reads TGTGCCAGCAGCTTACAACACTCTGGAAACACCATATATTTT. Its protein is CASSLQHSGNTIYF. Combining the CDR3 with reference TRBV5-5 and TRBJ1-3 gives the whole variable domain DAGVTQSPTHLIKTRGQQVTLRCSPISGHKSVSWYQQVLGQGPQFIFQYYEKEERGRGNFPDRFSARQFPNYSSELNVNALLLGDSALYLCASSLQHSGNTIYFGEGSWLTVV.

This clone was recorded only once. The chain links TRBV7-6 to TRBJ1-2; TRBD1 is a possible D gene (5 bases). V lost 3 bases to trimming and J lost 4 bases, with 24 bases between them. CDR1 SGHVS and CDR2 FNYEAQ come from the germline V gene. The CDR3 consists of 18 residues. The chain's CDR3 is CASSFLQDPIRLIYGYTF. CDR3 DNA sequence: TGTGCCAGCAGCTTCTTACAGGACCCAATTCGGCTAATCTATGGCTACACCTTC.

The V and J genes are TRBV7-3 and TRBJ2-6; 7 bases match TRBD2. There are 17 residues in the CDR3. Germline trimming cut 4 bases from V and 2 bases from J; bases unmatched to any gene: 8. Germline loops: CDR1 SGHTA, CDR2 FQGTGA. In nucleotides, the CDR3 is TGTGCCAGCAGCTACGCCCCCGGGGGGACTGGGGCCAACGTCCTGACTTTC. Its translation: CASSYAPGGTGANVLTF.